This T cell receptor (beta chain) was identified in a study of OX40 agonist ivuxolimab in advanced cancers. Across the study: One hepatocellular carcinoma and a couple of cutaneous melanoma patients partially responded.

Findings of the study overall: Fewer expanded clones were found on average in CD4+ than in CD8+ T cells.

Germline assignment: CDR1 SQVTM and CDR2 ANQGSEA. This CDR3 region has 14 residues. The J segment lost 2 bases and the V segment lost 5 bases, leaving 5 bases of the junction unmatched. The protocol was immunoSEQ multiplex PCR, while the TCRdb copy is restricted to in-frame clones and leaves out a portion. The table shows around 84,000 clones, with around nine tenths occurring only once. In the case of this clone: Its target is unknown.

Autoimmune disease history or systemic immunosuppression disqualified patients. Sample: CD4+ or CD8+ T cells sorted from blood, taken in a trial of the OX40 agonist ivuxolimab. The J gene is TRBJ2-3, the V gene TRBV29-1; TRBD2 aligns across 9 bases. The clonotype originates from an adult with an advanced solid tumor such as melanoma, head and neck, liver or kidney cancer. The CDR3 is CSVPLAGPTDTQYF. In DNA, the CDR3 is TGCAGCGTTCCCCTAGCGGGACCCACAGATACGCAGTATTTT.